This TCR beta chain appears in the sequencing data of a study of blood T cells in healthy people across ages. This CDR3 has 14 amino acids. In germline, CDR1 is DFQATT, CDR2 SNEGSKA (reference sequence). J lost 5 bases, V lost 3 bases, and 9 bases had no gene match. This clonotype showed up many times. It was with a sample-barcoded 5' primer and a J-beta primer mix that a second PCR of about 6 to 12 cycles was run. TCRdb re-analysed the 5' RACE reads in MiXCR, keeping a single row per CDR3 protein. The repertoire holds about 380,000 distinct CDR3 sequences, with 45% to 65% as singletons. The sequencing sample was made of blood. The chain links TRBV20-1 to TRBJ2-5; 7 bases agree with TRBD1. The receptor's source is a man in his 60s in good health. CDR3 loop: CSASLRDRWETQYF. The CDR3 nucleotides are TGCAGTGCTAGCCTCCGGGACAGATGGGAGACCCAGTACTTC.